This passage covers 24 T cell receptor beta chains from one sample sequenced in a study of cytomegalovirus exposure and HLA in healthy donors. The PCR ran on 60 Vbeta and 13 Jbeta primers. The method was immunoSEQ multiplex PCR; TCRdb's version includes in-frame clones alone and lacks a portion of them. The sample contains some 180,000 clones, over 75% of which appear only once. The sample was PBMCs. Every receptor here comes from a woman aged 30 to 39 in good health and CMV-seronegative.

The CDR3 coding sequence is TGTGCCAGCAGGTCAACTAGCGGGCCGGGTATTCAGTACTTC. Translated: CASRSTSGPGIQYF. V and J are TRBV7-9 and TRBJ2-4, with 9 bases aligning to TRBD2. Germline V lookup: CDR1 SEHNR, CDR2 FQNEAQ (reference sequence). V gave up 6 bases and J gave up 10 bases; unmatched junction bases: 10. CDR3 size: 14 residues.

This sequence joins TRBV6-1 and TRBJ2-5; D perhaps matches TRBD1 (6 bases). Matching the DNA end better, TRBJ2-7 makes the J call doubtful. Per the germline V gene, CDR1 is MNHNS and CDR2 is SASEGT. CDR3 length equals 14 residues. The DNA for the CDR3 is TGTGCCAGCAGTGCGACAGGAAACTCCTACGAGCAGTACTTC. It translates to CASSATGNSYEQYF.

The chain recombines TRBV28 with TRBJ1-1; 8 positions agree with TRBD1. V lost 4 bases and J lost 8; bases outside the gene matches: 6. CDR1 and CDR2 from the germline V gene are MDHEN and SYDVKM. The CDR3 extends over 13 amino acids. The CDR3 nucleotides are TGTGCCAGCAGTTCAGGACAGGGCGGCGAAGCTTTCTTT. It yields the protein CASSSGQGGEAFF.

The genes are TRBV6-1 and TRBJ2-5; D is uncertain. The CDR3 consists of 13 residues. Germline V lookup: CDR1 MNHNS, CDR2 SASEGT. The V end lost 4 bases, the J end lost 2 bases, and 8 bases lay between the germline ends. The DNA for the CDR3 is TGTGCCAGCAGTGGTCTCAGACAAGAGACCCAGTACTTC. Translating it yields CASSGLRQETQYF.

V usage is TRBV12-2 and J usage is TRBJ1-5; the table assigns TRBD1, which was not confirmed against the DNA. TRBV12-2 is classified as a pseudogene. CDR3 length: 13 amino acids. The chain's CDR3 is CAVGNRASQPQHF. The DNA for the CDR3 is TGTGCAGTGGGTAACAGGGCAAGTCAGCCCCAGCATTTT.

The CDR3 nucleotides read TGTGCCAGCAGTGCGCGGGTCTACTGGGAGCAGTACTTC. This gives the protein CASSARVYWEQYF. The chain combines TRBV27 with TRBJ2-7, with D possibly matching TRBD2 (5 bases). Per germline, CDR1 MNHEY and CDR2 SMNVEV (reference sequence). V was trimmed by 5 bases and J by 7 bases, leaving 15 bases between them. The length of the CDR3 is 13 residues.

The chain links TRBV6-5 to TRBJ2-3; the D gene is possibly TRBD2 (7 bases). CDR1 MNHEY and CDR2 SVGAGI come from the germline V gene. This CDR3 has 15 residues. V was trimmed by 0 bases and J by 4 bases, leaving 11 bases between them. This CDR3 is CASSYSRGGADTQYF. CDR3 sequence (DNA): TGTGCCAGCAGTTACTCGAGGGGGGGGGCAGATACGCAGTATTTT.

V is TRBV10-2 and J is TRBJ2-1, with TRBD2 matching over 8 bases. Germline CDR1 WSHSY, CDR2 SAAADI. The J segment lost 5 bases and the V segment lost 3 bases, leaving 6 bases of the junction unmatched. The CDR3 extends over 15 amino acids. The CDR3, as DNA: TGCGCCAGCAGTGACGCCGGGACTAGAAACAATGAGCAGTTCTTC. Translation: CASSDAGTRNNEQFF.

The chain joins TRBV14 to TRBJ2-1, with D unclear. CDR1 and CDR2 (germline): SGHDN, FVKESK. The CDR3 totals 12 residues. V lost 2 bases, J lost 15 bases, and 14 bases lay in between. CDR3 bases: TGTGCCAGCAGCCAAATCCTAAATAGACTGTTCTTC. This codes for CASSQILNRLFF.

The V call is TRBV7-2, the J call TRBJ2-2, with D possibly being TRBD2 (6 bases). V shed 5 bases and J shed 4 bases, with 11 bases lying between them. CDR1 is SGHTA and CDR2 is FQGNSA in the germline V gene. This CDR3 contains 14 residues. CDR3 residues: CASSKGGLTGELFF. CDR3 sequence (DNA): TGTGCCAGCAGCAAGGGAGGACTCACCGGGGAGCTGTTTTTT.

V usage is TRBV5-1 and J usage is TRBJ2-7; the match to TRBD1 covers 11 bases. Trimming at V came to 4 bases and at J to 5 bases, leaving 5 bases not matched to a gene. The CDR3 is 14 amino acids. The V gene's germline CDR1 is SGHRS and CDR2 YFSETQ. Here the CDR3 DNA reads TGCGCCAGCAGCACGGGACAGGGGGGTAACGAGCAGTACTTC. This translates into CASSTGQGGNEQYF.

The chain recombines TRBV29-1 with TRBJ1-2, with a weak D call TRBD1 (5 bases). Trimming shortened V by 0 bases and J by 4 bases, and 12 bases separated the two germline ends. This CDR3 contains 14 residues. From germline, CDR1 is SQVTM and CDR2 ANQGSEA. DNA of the CDR3: TGCAGCGTTGAAGATCGGCAGGGTGGCTATGGCTACACCTTC. It yields the protein CSVEDRQGGYGYTF.

V is TRBV7-9 and J is TRBJ2-2, with 10 positions matching TRBD2. The junction had 4 bases not matched to a gene; V was cut back by 3 bases and J by 0 bases. The CDR3 is 17 residues long. Germline values: CDR1 SEHNR, CDR2 FQNEAQ (reference sequence). This chain's CDR3 is CASSFIAGGPNTGELFF. DNA of the CDR3: TGTGCCAGCAGCTTCATAGCGGGGGGCCCGAACACCGGGGAGCTGTTTTTT.

V gene TRBV5-1 combines with J gene TRBJ2-3; D call uncertain. The CDR3 is 13 amino acids. The V and J ends lost 3 bases and 2 bases respectively, with 7 bases between them. Germline CDR1 is SGHRS and CDR2 is YFSETQ. This chain's CDR3 is CASSYYNTDTQYF. DNA of the CDR3: TGCGCCAGCAGCTATTATAACACAGATACGCAGTATTTT.

The rearrangement uses TRBV27 and TRBJ2-7; a weak D match, TRBD1 (5 bases). The V end lost 3 bases, the J end lost 3 bases, and 9 bases lay between the germline ends. Germline assignment: CDR1 MNHEY and CDR2 SMNVEV (reference sequence). CDR3 length: 13 amino acids. The CDR3 DNA reads TGTGCCAGCAGTTTGAGCAGGGACTACGAGCAGTACTTC. This sequence encodes CASSLSRDYEQYF.

The chain carries TRBV29-1 and TRBJ1-1; D is ambiguous. The CDR3 runs 13 residues. Trimming cost V 4 bases and J 7 bases, with 16 bases left between them. Germline values: CDR1 SQVTM, CDR2 ANQGSEA. The DNA of the CDR3 is TGCAGCGTTGTAACCCCGAGGAGCCTTGAAGCTTTCTTT. Amino acids: CSVVTPRSLEAFF.

V is TRBV5-1 and J is TRBJ1-2; D gene unclear. The CDR3 runs to 13 residues. V dropped 4 bases and J dropped 8 bases, with 15 bases sitting between them. CDR1 is SGHRS, CDR2 YFSETQ, per germline. The CDR3 sequence: CASSIGNRYGYTF. In nucleotides, the CDR3 is TGCGCCAGCAGCATCGGGAATAGATACGGCTACACCTTC.

The table lists this clone with a few counts. The rearrangement joins TRBV5-1 to TRBJ2-1, with 10 nucleotides matching TRBD2. Trimming at V came to 0 bases and at J to 6 bases, leaving 6 bases not matched to a gene. CDR1 and CDR2 (germline): SGHRS, YFSETQ. CDR3 length: 16 residues. In DNA, the CDR3 is TGCGCCAGCAGCTTGGACCCAGCGGGAGGGGGCAATGAGCAGTTCTTC. Its translation is CASSLDPAGGGNEQFF.

In its sample, this clone was seen once. The chain carries TRBV6-5 and TRBJ2-7, with 7 bases identical to TRBD1. Germline values: CDR1 MNHEY, CDR2 SVGAGI. Germline trimming cut 2 bases from V and 6 bases from J; bases unmatched to any gene: 1. CDR3 length equals 12 residues. For the CDR3, the DNA is TGTGCCAGCAGTTACGCAGGGGGCGAGCAGTACTTC. This sequence encodes CASSYAGGEQYF.

The chain carries TRBV18 and TRBJ2-1; 7 nucleotides agree with TRBD2. The junction had 4 bases not matched to a gene; V was cut back by 4 bases and J by 7 bases. The CDR3 length is 13 residues. Germline V gene data show CDR1 as KGHSH and CDR2 as LQKENI. The CDR3 reads CASSQSAGNEQFF. CDR3 coding DNA: TGTGCCAGCTCACAATCAGCGGGGAATGAGCAGTTCTTC.

V and J are TRBV5-4 and TRBJ2-3; 7 bases agree with TRBD2. The CDR3 length is 17 residues. Trimming removed 0 bases from V and 7 bases from J; junction bases left unmatched: 14. Per the germline V gene, CDR1 is SGHNT and CDR2 is YYREEE (reference sequence). The CDR3 nucleotides are TGTGCCAGCAGCTTGGTACCGGGACTAAACCCCATTAATACGCAGTATTTT. This codes for CASSLVPGLNPINTQYF. Full variable domain (missing parts from reference TRBV5-4 and TRBJ2-3): ETGVTQSPTHLIKTRGQQVTLRCSSQSGHNTVSWYQQALGQGPQFIFQYYREEENGRGNFPPRFSGLQFPNYSSELNVNALELDDSALYLCASSLVPGLNPINTQYFGPGTRLTVL.

The rearrangement links TRBV5-1 to TRBJ2-7; 7 bases match TRBD2. Looked up from germline, CDR1 is SGHRS and CDR2 is YFSETQ. V was clipped by 0 bases and J by 2 bases; unmatched bases: 8. The CDR3 has 16 residues. CDR3 amino acids: CASSLAASGRPYEQYF. The CDR3, as DNA: TGCGCCAGCAGCTTGGCCGCTAGCGGTCGCCCCTACGAGCAGTACTTC.

This chain connects TRBV6-6 to TRBJ2-7, with TRBD1 matching 11 bases. The CDR3 runs 14 residues. J gave up 5 bases and V 5 bases, and 5 bases lay outside the gene matches. In germline, CDR1 is MNHNY, CDR2 SVGAGI (reference sequence). CDR3 residues: CASSGTGQGDEQYF. CDR3 nucleotides: TGTGCCAGCAGTGGGACGGGACAGGGGGACGAGCAGTACTTC.

The rearrangement joins TRBV30 to TRBJ1-5; the D gene is possibly TRBD1 (6 bases). The germline V and J ends were trimmed by 3 bases and 7 bases, with 13 bases remaining between them. The CDR3 sequence is 13 residues long. CDR1 and CDR2 (germline): GTSNPN, SVGIG (reference sequence). The CDR3 reads CAWSWGGRQPQHF. The CDR3 DNA reads TGTGCCTGGAGCTGGGGGGGCAGACAGCCCCAGCATTTT.